The 14 T cell receptor beta chains below come from one sample, sequenced in a study of response to subunit inactivated influenza vaccine. TCRdb passed the RT-PCR reads through MiXCR, listing each CDR3 protein once. Of 650,000 to 800,000 distinct CDR3 sequences in the sample, around 20% were seen once. The input for sequencing was PBMCs from blood, taken more than 4 days after vaccination. All receptors come from a man aged 45-65 years who received an inactivated influenza vaccine.

This clonotype was seen only a few times. The chain links TRBV20-1 to TRBJ2-7, with TRBD1 identical over 8 bases. The CDR3 covers 15 residues. With 6 bases clipped from V and 3 bases from J, the junction kept 13 bases outside the gene matches. CDR1 DFQATT and CDR2 SNEGSKA come from the germline V gene (reference sequence). The CDR3 bases are TGCAGTGCCACTGACACCGGACAGGGTGGCTACGAGCAGTACTTC. Amino acids: CSATDTGQGGYEQYF.

The chain has TRBV7-3 and TRBJ2-1; a weak D match, TRBD1 (5 bases). This CDR3 region has 15 residues. Germline V gives CDR1 SGHTA, CDR2 FQGTGA. V was clipped by 5 bases and J by 9 bases, with 20 bases between them. The CDR3, as DNA: TGTGCCAGCAGCCCTCTCTCGGGCCAGGGTGGTGAGCAGTTCTTC. This sequence encodes CASSPLSGQGGEQFF.

The rearrangement links TRBV24-1 to TRBJ2-7; TRBD2 agrees at 8 bases. The ends lost 9 bases at V and 1 base at J; junction bases unmatched: 25. Germline V gene lookup returns CDR1 KGHDR and CDR2 SFDVKD. This CDR3 spans 20 amino acids. The CDR3 coding sequence is TGTGCCACCCGGATGCAGGTTCGCGGGGGGCCTAAATTACGGTCCTACGAGCAGTACTTC. Translation: CATRMQVRGGPKLRSYEQYF.

This clonotype was observed at least ten times. The V and J genes are TRBV20-1 and TRBJ2-6, with a weak D call TRBD1 (6 bases). The germline CDR1 and CDR2 sequences are DFQATT and SNEGSKA (reference sequence). This CDR3 contains 18 residues. Trimming cost V 6 bases and J 0 bases, with 21 bases left between them. The DNA for the CDR3 is TGCAGTGCCGTGGACCCCGGGACACGAAGCTCTGGGGCCAACGTCCTGACTTTC. It codes for CSAVDPGTRSSGANVLTF.

In its sample, this clonotype was seen a few times. This rearrangement joins TRBV5-1 to TRBJ1-1; D not certain. V shed 1 base and J shed 1 base, with 5 bases lying between them. This CDR3 is 13 amino acids long. Germline-derived CDR1 and CDR2 are SGHRS and YFSETQ. The CDR3 is CASSLNKNTEAFF. The CDR3 DNA reads as TGCGCCAGCAGCTTGAACAAGAACACTGAAGCTTTCTTT.

CDR3 coding DNA: TGTGCCAGCAGGAAGTGGGGACAGGGATCGGCCGAGCAGTACTTC. This translates into CASRKWGQGSAEQYF. The rearrangement links TRBV6-1 to TRBJ2-7, with TRBD1 matching 9 bases. CDR3 length: 15 amino acids. Germline CDR1 is MNHNS and CDR2 is SASEGT. V dropped 6 bases and J dropped 6; count of bases not matched to a gene: 12.

This clonotype was recorded a few times. V usage is TRBV25-1 and J usage is TRBJ1-6; D call uncertain. The germline CDR1 and CDR2 sequences are MGHDK and SYGVNS. V was trimmed by 1 base and J by 1 base, leaving 5 bases between them. The CDR3 extends over 15 amino acids. DNA for the CDR3: TGTGCCAGCAGTGAATGGGGTTCCTATAATTCACCCCTCCACTTT. Translating gives CASSEWGSYNSPLHF.

The sample holds a few counts of this clonotype. This sequence joins TRBV4-3 and TRBJ2-2; D ambiguous. The CDR3 runs 13 residues. V was pared by 4 bases and J by 7 bases, with 10 bases between. Germline loops: CDR1 LGHNA, CDR2 YSLEER. The CDR3 nucleotides are TGCGCCAGCAGCCCCTCCTTGGGCGGGGAGCTGTTTTTT. It translates to CASSPSLGGELFF.

This clonotype showed up just a few times. The chain links TRBV20-1 to TRBJ2-1; TRBD2 matches 9 bases. The CDR3 has 16 amino acids. Per germline, CDR1 DFQATT and CDR2 SNEGSKA (reference sequence). V lost 6 bases, J lost 5 bases, and 14 bases stayed unmatched. The CDR3, as DNA: TGCAGTGCAATAGATGGGGGCGGGAGGGCCGACAATGAGCAGTTCTTC. Its protein is CSAIDGGGRADNEQFF.

This clonotype was seen only a few times. The genes are TRBV7-2 and TRBJ2-7; TRBD1 matches 10 bases. The length of the CDR3 is 14 residues. The V gene end was trimmed by 5 bases and the J gene end by 4 bases; junction bases not matched to a gene: 5. The V gene's germline CDR1 is SGHTA and CDR2 FQGNSA. The CDR3 nucleotides are TGTGCCAGCAGCACGACAGGGGGCGAATACGAGCAGTACTTC. It codes for CASSTTGGEYEQYF.

The V gene is TRBV4-2, the J gene TRBJ2-1; D unclear. Trimming pared 1 base from V and 7 bases from J, leaving 5 bases between. This CDR3 region has 12 residues. The germline V gene encodes CDR1 LGHNA and CDR2 YNFKEQ. As DNA, the CDR3 is TGTGCCAGCAGCCAAGTTACTAATGAGCAGTTCTTC. Amino acid sequence: CASSQVTNEQFF.

The rearrangement joins TRBV7-9 to TRBJ2-1, with 9 nucleotides matching TRBD2. Germline V gene lookup returns CDR1 SEHNR and CDR2 FQNEAQ (reference sequence). The CDR3 sequence is 15 residues long. After removal of 1 base from V and 4 bases from J, the junction contained 2 bases not matched to a gene. This chain's CDR3 is CASSLVRGGYNEQFF. The DNA of the CDR3 is TGTGCCAGCAGCTTAGTGCGGGGGGGATACAATGAGCAGTTCTTC.

This clonotype was detected a few times. The CDR3 loop reads CASRGLGKETQYF. In nucleotides, the CDR3 is TGTGCCAGCAGGGGGCTCGGGAAAGAGACCCAGTACTTC. The chain employs TRBV28 and TRBJ2-5, with D perhaps assigned TRBD1 or TRBD2 (5 bases each). Trimming took 6 bases from V and 3 from J, leaving 11 bases between them. The CDR3 extends over 13 amino acids. Germline CDR1 and CDR2: MDHEN and SYDVKM.

The sample holds a few counts of this clonotype. The chain couples TRBV5-1 to TRBJ2-3; 15 nucleotides match TRBD2. V shed 4 bases, J shed 0 bases, and the junction held 6 bases outside the gene matches. This CDR3 contains 18 residues. CDR1 and CDR2 from the germline V gene are SGHRS and YFSETQ. CDR3 nucleotide sequence: TGCGCCAGCAGCCCACTTGGGACTAGCGGGAGGAGCACAGATACGCAGTATTTT. Its protein product is CASSPLGTSGRSTDTQYF.